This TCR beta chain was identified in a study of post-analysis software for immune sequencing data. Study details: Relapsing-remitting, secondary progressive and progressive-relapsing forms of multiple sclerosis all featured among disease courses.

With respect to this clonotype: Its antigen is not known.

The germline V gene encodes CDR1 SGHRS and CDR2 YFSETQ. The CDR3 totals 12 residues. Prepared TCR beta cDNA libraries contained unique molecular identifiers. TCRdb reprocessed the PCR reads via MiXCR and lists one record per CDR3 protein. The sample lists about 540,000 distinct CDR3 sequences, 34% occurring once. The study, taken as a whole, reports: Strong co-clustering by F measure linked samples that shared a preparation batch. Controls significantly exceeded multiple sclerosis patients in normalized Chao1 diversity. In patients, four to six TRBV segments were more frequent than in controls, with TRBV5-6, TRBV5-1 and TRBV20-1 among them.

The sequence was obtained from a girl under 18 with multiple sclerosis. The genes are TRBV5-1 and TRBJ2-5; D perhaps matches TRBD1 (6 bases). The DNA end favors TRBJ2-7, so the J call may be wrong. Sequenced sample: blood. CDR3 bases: TGCGCCAGCAGGGACAGCGACTACGAGCAGTACTTC. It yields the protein CASRDSDYEQYF.